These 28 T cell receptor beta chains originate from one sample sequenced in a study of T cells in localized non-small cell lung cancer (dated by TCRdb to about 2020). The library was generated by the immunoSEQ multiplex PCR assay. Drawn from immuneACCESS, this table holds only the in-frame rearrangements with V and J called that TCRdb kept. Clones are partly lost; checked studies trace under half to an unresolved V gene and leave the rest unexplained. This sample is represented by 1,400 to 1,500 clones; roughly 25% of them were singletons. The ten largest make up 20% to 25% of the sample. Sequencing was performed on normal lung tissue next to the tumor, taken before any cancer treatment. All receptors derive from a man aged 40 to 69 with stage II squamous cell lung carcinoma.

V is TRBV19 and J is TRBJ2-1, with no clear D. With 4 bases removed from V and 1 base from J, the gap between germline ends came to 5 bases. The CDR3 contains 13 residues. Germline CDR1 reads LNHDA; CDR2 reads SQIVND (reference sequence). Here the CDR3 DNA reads TGTGCCAGTAGTACCGCATCCTACAATGAGCAGTTCTTC. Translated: CASSTASYNEQFF.

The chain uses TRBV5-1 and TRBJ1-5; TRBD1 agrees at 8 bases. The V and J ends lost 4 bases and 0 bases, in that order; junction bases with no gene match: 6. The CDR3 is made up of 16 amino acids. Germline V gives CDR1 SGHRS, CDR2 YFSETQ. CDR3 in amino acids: CASSPTGDNSNQPQHF. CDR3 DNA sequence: TGCGCCAGCAGCCCGACAGGGGACAATAGCAATCAGCCCCAGCATTTT.

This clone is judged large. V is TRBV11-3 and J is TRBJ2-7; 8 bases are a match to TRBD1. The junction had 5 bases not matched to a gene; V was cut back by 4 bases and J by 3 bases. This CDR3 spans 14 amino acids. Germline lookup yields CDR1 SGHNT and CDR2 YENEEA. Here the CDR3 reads CASSSGGPSYEQYF. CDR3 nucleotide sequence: TGTGCCAGCAGCTCAGGGGGCCCTAGCTACGAGCAGTACTTC.

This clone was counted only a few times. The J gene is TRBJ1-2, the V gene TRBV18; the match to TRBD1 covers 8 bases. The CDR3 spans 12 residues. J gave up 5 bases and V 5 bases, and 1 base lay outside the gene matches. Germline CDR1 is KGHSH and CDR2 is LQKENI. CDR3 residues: CASSDRGYGYTF. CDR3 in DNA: TGTGCCAGCTCAGACAGGGGTTATGGCTACACCTTC.

CDR3 sequence (DNA): TGTGCCTGGAGTGTAAATTGGTCGGCTAGCGGTTACAATGAGCAGTTCTTC. Amino acids: CAWSVNWSASGYNEQFF. This chain uses TRBV30 with TRBJ2-1; TRBD2 agrees at 7 bases. Trimming took 0 bases from V and 4 from J; bases not matched to a gene: 12. The length of the CDR3 is 17 residues. Germline loops: CDR1 GTSNPN, CDR2 SVGIG (reference sequence).

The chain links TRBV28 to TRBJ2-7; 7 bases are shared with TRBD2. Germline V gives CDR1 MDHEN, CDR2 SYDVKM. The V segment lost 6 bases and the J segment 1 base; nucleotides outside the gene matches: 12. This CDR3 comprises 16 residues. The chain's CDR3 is CASSTLLAAPSYEQYF. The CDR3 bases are TGTGCCAGCAGCACCCTCCTAGCGGCTCCATCCTACGAGCAGTACTTC.

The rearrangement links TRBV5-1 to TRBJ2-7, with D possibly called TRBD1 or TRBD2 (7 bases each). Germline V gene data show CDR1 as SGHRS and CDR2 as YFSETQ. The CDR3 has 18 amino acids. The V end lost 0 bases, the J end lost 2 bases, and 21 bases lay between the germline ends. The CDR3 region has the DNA TGCGCCAGCAGCTTGGAGGCCAGACAGGGAGGGAAGGCCTACGAGCAGTACTTC. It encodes CASSLEARQGGKAYEQYF.

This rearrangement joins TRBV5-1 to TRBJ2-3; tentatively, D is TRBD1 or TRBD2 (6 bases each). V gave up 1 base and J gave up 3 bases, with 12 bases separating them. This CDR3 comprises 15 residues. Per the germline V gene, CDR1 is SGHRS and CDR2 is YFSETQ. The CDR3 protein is CASSLNQGRTDTQYF. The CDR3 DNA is TGCGCCAGCAGCTTGAATCAGGGGAGGACAGATACGCAGTATTTT. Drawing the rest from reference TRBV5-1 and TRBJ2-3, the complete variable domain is KAGVTQTPRYLIKTRGQQVTLSCSPISGHRSVSWYQQTPGQGLQFLFEYFSETQRNKGNFPGRFSGRQFSNSRSEMNVSTLELGDSALYLCASSLNQGRTDTQYFGPGTRLTVL.

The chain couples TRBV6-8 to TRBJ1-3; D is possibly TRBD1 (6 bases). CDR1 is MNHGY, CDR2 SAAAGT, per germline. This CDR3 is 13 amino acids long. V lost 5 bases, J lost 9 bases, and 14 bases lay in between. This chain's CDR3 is CASSPTLQGTIYF. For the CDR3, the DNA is TGTGCCAGCAGTCCCACACTACAGGGCACCATATATTTT.

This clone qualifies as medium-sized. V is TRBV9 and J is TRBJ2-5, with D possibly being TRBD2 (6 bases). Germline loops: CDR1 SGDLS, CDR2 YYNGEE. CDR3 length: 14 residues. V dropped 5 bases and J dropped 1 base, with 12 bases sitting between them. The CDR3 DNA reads TGTGCCAGCAGTACGGGAGACGGCCAAGAGACCCAGTACTTC. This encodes CASSTGDGQETQYF.

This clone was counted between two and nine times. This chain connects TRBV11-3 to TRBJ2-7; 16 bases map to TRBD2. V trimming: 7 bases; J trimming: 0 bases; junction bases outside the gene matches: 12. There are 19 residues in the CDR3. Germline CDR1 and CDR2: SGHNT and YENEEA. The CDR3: CASIPRGLAGGRSSYEQYF. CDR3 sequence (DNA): TGTGCCAGCATCCCCCGGGGACTAGCGGGGGGGAGAAGCTCCTACGAGCAGTACTTC. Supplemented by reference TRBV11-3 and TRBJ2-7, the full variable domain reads EAGVVQSPRYKIIEKKQPVAFWCNPISGHNTLYWYLQNLGQGPELLIRYENEEAVDDSQLPKDRFSAERLKGVDSTLKIQPAELGDSAVYLCASIPRGLAGGRSSYEQYFGPGTRLTVT.

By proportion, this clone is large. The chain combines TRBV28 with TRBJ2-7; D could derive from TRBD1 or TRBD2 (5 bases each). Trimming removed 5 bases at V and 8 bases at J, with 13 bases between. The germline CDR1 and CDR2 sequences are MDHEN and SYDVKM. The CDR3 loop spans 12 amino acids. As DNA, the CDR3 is TGTGCCAGCAGTCCCCCCCGGGGCAAGCAGTACTTC. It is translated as CASSPPRGKQYF.

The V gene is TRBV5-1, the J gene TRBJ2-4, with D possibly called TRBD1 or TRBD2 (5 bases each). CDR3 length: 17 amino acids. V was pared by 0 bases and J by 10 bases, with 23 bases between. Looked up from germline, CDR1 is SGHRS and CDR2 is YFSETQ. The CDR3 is CASSLGGTDTARGIQYF. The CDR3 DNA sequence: TGCGCCAGCAGCTTGGGTGGGACGGACACTGCCCGAGGGATTCAGTACTTC.

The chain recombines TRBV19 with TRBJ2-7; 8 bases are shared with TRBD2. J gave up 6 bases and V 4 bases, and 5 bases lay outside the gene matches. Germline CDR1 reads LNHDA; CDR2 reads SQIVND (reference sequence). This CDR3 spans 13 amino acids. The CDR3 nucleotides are TGTGCCAGTAGTACAGGACTAGCACGCGAGCAGTACTTC. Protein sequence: CASSTGLAREQYF.

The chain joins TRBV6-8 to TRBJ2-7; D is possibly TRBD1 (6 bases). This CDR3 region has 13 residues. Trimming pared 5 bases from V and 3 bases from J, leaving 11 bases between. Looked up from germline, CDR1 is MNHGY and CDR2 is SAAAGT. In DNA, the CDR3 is TGTGCCAGCAGTACCCAACAGGGCTACGAGCAGTACTTC. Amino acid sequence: CASSTQQGYEQYF.

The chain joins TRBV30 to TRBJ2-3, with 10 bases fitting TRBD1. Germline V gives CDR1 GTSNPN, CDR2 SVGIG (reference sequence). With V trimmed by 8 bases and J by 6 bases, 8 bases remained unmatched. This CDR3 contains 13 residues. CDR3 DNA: TGTGCCGGCTGGCGGGGACAGGGGGATACGCAGTATTTT. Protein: CAGWRGQGDTQYF.

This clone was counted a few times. CDR3 DNA sequence: TGTGCCAGCAGCTTATTGAGGAGCTCCTACGAGCAGTACTTC. Translation: CASSLLRSSYEQYF. The chain couples TRBV7-5 to TRBJ2-7; TRBD2 was called by the table and not checked on the DNA. TRBV7-5 is recorded as a pseudogene. The CDR3 contains 14 residues.

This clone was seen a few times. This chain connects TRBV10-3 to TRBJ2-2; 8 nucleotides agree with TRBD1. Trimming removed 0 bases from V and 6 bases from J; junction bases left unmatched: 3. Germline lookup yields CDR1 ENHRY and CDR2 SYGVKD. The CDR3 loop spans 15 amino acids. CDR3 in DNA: TGTGCCATCAGTGAGTCGAAACAGGGGGCCGGGGAGCTGTTTTTT. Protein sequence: CAISESKQGAGELFF.

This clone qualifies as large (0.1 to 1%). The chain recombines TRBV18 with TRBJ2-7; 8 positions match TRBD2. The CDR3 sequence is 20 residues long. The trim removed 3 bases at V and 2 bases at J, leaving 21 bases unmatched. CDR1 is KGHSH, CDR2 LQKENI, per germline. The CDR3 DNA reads TGTGCCAGCTCACCGGCCCTTTTCGGGTTCGTAGCGGGGACTCCCTACGAGCAGTACTTC. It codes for CASSPALFGFVAGTPYEQYF. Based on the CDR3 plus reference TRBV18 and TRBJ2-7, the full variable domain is NAGVMQNPRHLVRRRGQEARLRCSPMKGHSHVYWYRQLPEEGLKFMVYLQKENIIDESGMPKERFSAEFPKEGPSILRIQQVVRGDSAAYFCASSPALFGFVAGTPYEQYFGPGTRLTVT.

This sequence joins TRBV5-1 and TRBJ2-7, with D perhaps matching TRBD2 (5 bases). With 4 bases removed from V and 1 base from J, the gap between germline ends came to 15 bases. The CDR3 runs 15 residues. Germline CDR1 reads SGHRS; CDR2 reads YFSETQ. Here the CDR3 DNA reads TGCGCCAGCAGCCCCTCCTCGGAGGCGTCCTACGAGCAGTACTTC. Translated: CASSPSSEASYEQYF. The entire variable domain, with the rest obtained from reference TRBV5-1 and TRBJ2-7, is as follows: KAGVTQTPRYLIKTRGQQVTLSCSPISGHRSVSWYQQTPGQGLQFLFEYFSETQRNKGNFPGRFSGRQFSNSRSEMNVSTLELGDSALYLCASSPSSEASYEQYFGPGTRLTVT.

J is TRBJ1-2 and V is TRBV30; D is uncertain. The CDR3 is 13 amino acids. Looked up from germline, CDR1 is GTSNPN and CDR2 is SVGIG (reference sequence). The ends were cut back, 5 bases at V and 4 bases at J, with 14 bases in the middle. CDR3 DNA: TGTGCCTGGGGGGAAAAGGGAGGCTATGGCTACACCTTC. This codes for CAWGEKGGYGYTF.

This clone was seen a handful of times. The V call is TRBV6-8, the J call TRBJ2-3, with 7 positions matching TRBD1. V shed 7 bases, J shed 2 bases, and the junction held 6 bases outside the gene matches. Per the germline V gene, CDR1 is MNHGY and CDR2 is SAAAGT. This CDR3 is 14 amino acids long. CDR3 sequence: CASKWTGYTDTQYF. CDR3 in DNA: TGTGCCAGCAAGTGGACAGGCTACACAGATACGCAGTATTTT.

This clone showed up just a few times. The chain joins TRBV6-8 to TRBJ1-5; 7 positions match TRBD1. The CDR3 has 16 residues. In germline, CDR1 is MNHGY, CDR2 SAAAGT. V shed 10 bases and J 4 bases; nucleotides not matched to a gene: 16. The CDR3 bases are TGTGCCATCAGCCAACAGGGGTCAGGGGGAAATCAGCCCCAGCATTTT. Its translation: CAISQQGSGGNQPQHF.

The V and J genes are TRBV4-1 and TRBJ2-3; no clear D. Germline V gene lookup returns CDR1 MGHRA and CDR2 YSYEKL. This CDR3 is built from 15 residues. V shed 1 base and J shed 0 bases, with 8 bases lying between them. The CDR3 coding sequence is TGCGCCAGCAGCCAAGTTACCATTAGCACAGATACGCAGTATTTT. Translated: CASSQVTISTDTQYF.

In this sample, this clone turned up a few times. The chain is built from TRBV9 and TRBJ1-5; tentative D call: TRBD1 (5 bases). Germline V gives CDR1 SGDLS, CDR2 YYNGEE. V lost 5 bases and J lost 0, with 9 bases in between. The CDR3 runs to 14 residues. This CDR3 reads CASRGAYSNQPQHF. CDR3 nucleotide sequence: TGTGCCAGCAGAGGGGCATATAGCAATCAGCCCCAGCATTTT.

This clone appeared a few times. This chain's CDR3 is CASSLGWDGGTEAFF. Written as DNA, the CDR3 is TGTGCCAGCAGCTTAGGATGGGATGGAGGCACTGAAGCTTTCTTT. The V and J genes are TRBV11-3 and TRBJ1-1; no definite D call. V lost 1 base and J 4 bases, leaving 13 bases between the germline ends. Germline-derived CDR1 and CDR2 are SGHNT and YENEEA. The CDR3 is made up of 15 amino acids.

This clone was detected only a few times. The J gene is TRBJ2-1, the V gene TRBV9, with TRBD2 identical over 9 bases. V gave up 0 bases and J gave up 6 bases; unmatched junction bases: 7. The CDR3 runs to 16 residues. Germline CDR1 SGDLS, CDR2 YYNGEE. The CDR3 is CASSVGLAGASNEQFF. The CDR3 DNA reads TGTGCCAGCAGCGTAGGATTAGCGGGAGCGTCCAATGAGCAGTTCTTC.

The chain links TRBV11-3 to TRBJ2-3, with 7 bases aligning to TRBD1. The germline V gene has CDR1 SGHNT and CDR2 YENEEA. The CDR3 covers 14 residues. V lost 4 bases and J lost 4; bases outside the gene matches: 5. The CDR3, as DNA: TGTGCCAGCAGCTCGGGACAGCCCCCAGATACGCAGTATTTT. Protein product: CASSSGQPPDTQYF.